This T cell receptor beta chain came from a study of CD8+ T cells in alopecia areata. Looking at the study overall: Treated patients were given oral tofacitinib, which was dosed at 5 to 10 mg twice daily.

Findings and limits, study-wide: It was less clear whether patients shared TCRs than it was in mice, possibly because of HLA. Researchers say the link of baseline CD8+ expansion to response remains uncertain, with one nonresponder.

The treatment is: oral pan-JAK inhibitor, 5-10 mg twice daily. Samples from alopecia areata patients were lesional scalp punch biopsies and peripheral blood. After isolation, RNA underwent reverse transcription to generate cDNA as the sequencing template. Profiling relied on immunoSEQ multiplex PCR, and the TCRdb table lists in-frame clones only, not all of them. This sample has about 99,000 clones, with approximately 84% found just once. Trimming cost V 5 bases and J 2 bases; bases outside gene matches: 9. This CDR3 has 16 amino acids. Per the germline V gene, CDR1 is SEHNR and CDR2 is FQNEAQ (reference sequence). Only a few counts were recorded for this clone. Its antigen is as yet unknown.

The chain recombines TRBV7-9 with TRBJ2-5; 9 bases are a match to TRBD2. This material consisted of CD8+ T cells sorted from blood, taken between weeks 30 and 35, from a patient treated with tofacitinib. This clonotype was obtained from a human donor with alopecia areata. CDR3 protein: CASSHRTSESQETQYF. The CDR3 nucleotides read TGTGCCAGCAGCCATCGGACTAGCGAAAGTCAAGAGACCCAGTACTTC.